This T cell receptor (beta chain) was identified during a study of beta chain features in type 1 diabetes. Populations obtained by sorting all exceeded 95% purity. In the case of this clone: Antigen: not known.

Study-wide points: PCR may have favored shorter templates equally in patients and controls. TCRB CDR3s were moderately but significantly shorter in Type 1 diabetes patients in all four CD4+ subsets.

The CDR3 covers 15 residues. The ends lost 6 bases at V and 4 bases at J; junction bases unmatched: 8. From germline, CDR1 is SNHLY and CDR2 FYNNEI. The authors reverse transcribed all of the isolated RNA, so sequencing captured expressed TCRB transcripts. TCRdb keeps only in-frame clones here, not all; method: immunoSEQ multiplex PCR. This table has roughly 700,000 clones, around an eighth appearing once. The chain joins TRBV2 to TRBJ2-2, with 7 nucleotides matching TRBD1. Sequenced: naive CD4+ T cells from blood. This receptor was obtained from a man aged 18 to 35 with type 1 diabetes. CDR3 amino acids: CASRATGVPTGELFF. The CDR3 bases are TGTGCCAGCAGAGCTACAGGGGTTCCCACCGGGGAGCTGTTTTTT.